This T cell receptor (beta chain) was sequenced during a study of T cell changes during pregnancy in multiple sclerosis. The V end was cut by 0 bases, the J end by 1 base, with 8 bases between. The CDR3 length is 15 residues. The germline gives CDR1 SGHRS, CDR2 YFSETQ. This table comes from immunoSEQ multiplex PCR, and its TCRdb copy is limited to in-frame clones, with some not included. The data hold tens of thousands of clones, with around 90% observed a single time. The chain joins TRBV5-1 to TRBJ2-1, with unresolved D. Sample: peripheral blood, taken before pregnancy. The origin of this receptor is a female donor with multiple sclerosis, enrolled in a pregnancy study. This chain's CDR3 is CASSLAAPSYNEQFF. The CDR3, as DNA: TGCGCCAGCAGCTTGGCAGCGCCTTCCTACAATGAGCAGTTCTTC.